Sequencing of this T cell receptor beta chain was carried out in a study of T cell repertoires in cytomegalovirus infection. CDR1 and CDR2 (germline): SEHNR, FQNEAQ (reference sequence). The length of the CDR3 is 13 amino acids, counting both ends. This clonotype has ten or more counts. It is likely a read error, because the conserved phenylalanine at the end of the CDR3 is missing. The DNA is omitted, as the CDR3 cannot be located on it reliably, and the CDR3 follows TCRdb's listing. MiXCR was run by TCRdb on the reads, yielding one entry per CDR3 protein. The sample gives some 220,000 distinct CDR3 sequences, approximately 7% of which show up once; roughly 6% is in the top ten.

The chain uses TRBV7-9 and TRBJ2-3; the D call in the table, TRBD1, was not verified against the DNA. Material for sequencing was PBMCs. This TCR came from a human donor in good health (CMV status not recorded). Some clones in this sample may be carry-over from other donors' samples. CDR3 region: CASSLVAGALEFY.